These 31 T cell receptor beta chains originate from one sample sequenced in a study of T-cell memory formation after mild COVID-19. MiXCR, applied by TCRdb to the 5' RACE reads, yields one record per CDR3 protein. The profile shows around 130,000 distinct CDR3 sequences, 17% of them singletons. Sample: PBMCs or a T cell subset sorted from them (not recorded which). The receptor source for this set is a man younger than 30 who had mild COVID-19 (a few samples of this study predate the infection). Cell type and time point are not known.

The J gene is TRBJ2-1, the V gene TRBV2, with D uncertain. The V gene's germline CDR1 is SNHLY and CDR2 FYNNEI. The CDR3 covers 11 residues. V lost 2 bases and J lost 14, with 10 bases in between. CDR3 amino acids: CASSEHAPEFF. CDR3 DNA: TGTGCCAGCAGTGAACATGCCCCGGAGTTCTTC.

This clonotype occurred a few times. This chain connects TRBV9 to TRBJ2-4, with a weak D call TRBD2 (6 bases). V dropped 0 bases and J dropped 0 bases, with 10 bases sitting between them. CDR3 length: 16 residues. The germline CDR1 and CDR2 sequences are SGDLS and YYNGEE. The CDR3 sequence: CASSVGRGLAKNIQYF. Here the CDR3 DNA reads TGTGCCAGCAGCGTAGGAAGGGGACTAGCCAAAAACATTCAGTACTTC.

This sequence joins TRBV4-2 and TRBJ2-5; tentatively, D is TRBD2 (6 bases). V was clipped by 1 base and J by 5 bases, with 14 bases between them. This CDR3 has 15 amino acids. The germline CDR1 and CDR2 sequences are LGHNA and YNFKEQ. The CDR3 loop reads CASSQATGDGETQYF. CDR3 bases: TGTGCCAGCAGCCAAGCAACGGGGGACGGGGAGACCCAGTACTTC.

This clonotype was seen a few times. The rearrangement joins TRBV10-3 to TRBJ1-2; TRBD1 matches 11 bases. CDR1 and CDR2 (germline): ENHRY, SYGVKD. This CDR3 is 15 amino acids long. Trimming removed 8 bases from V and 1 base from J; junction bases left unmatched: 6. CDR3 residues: CAIWDRGSSNYGYTF. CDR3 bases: TGTGCCATCTGGGACAGGGGGAGTAGTAACTATGGCTACACCTTC.

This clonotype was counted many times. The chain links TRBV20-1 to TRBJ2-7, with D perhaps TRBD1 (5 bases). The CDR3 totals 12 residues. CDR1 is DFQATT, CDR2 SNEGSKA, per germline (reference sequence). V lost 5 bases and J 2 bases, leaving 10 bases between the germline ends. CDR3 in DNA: TGCAGTGCTTCAACAGGCCCCTACGAGCAGTACTTC. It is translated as CSASTGPYEQYF.

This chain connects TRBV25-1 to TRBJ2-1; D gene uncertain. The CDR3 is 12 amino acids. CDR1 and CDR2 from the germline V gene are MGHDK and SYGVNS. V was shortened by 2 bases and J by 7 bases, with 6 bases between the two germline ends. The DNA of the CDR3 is TGTGCCAGCAGTGAACTTTTGAATGAGCAGTTCTTC. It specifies CASSELLNEQFF.

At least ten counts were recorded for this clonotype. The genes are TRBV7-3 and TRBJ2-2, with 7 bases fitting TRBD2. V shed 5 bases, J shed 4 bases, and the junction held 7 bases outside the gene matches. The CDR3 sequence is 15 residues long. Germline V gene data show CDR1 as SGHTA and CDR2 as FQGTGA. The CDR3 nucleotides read TGTGCCAGCAGCCCCACTAGCGCATCCACCGGGGAGCTGTTTTTT. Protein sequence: CASSPTSASTGELFF.

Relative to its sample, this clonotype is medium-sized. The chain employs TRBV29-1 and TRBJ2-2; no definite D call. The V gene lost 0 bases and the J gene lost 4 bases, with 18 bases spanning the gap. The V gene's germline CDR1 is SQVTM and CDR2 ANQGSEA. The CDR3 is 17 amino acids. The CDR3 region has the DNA TGCAGCGTTGAAGATTGGGGTTCTGAGGATTCCACCGGGGAGCTGTTTTTT. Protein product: CSVEDWGSEDSTGELFF.

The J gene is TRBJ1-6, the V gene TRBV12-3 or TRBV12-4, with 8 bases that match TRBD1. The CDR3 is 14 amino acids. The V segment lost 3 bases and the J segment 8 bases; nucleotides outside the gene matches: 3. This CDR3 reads CASSFQGADSPLHF. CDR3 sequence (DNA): TGTGCCAGCAGTTTTCAGGGGGCTGATTCACCCCTCCACTTT.

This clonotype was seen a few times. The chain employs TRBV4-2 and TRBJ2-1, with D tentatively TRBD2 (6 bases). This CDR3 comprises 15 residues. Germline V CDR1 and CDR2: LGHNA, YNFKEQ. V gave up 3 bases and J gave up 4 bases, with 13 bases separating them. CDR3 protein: CASSQTRGPYNEQFF. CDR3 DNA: TGTGCCAGCAGCCAGACGCGGGGACCTTACAATGAGCAGTTCTTC.

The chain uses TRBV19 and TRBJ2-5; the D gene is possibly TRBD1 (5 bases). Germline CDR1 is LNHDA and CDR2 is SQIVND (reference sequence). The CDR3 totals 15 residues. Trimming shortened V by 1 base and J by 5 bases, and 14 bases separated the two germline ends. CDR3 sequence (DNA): TGTGCCAGTAGTATAGTCCAGGGCCTGGGGGAGACCCAGTACTTC. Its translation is CASSIVQGLGETQYF.

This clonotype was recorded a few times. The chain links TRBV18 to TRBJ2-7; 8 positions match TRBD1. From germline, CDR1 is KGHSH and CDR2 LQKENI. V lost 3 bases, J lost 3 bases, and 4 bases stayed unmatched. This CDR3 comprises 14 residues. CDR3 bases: TGTGCCAGCTCACCTCCGGGACAGGTCTACGAGCAGTACTTC. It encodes CASSPPGQVYEQYF.

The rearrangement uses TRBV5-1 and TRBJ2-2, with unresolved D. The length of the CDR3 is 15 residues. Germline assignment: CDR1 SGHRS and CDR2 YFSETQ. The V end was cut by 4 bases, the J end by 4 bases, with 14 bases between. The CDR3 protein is CASSPSGVSTGELFF. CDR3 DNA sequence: TGCGCCAGCAGCCCGAGTGGGGTCAGCACCGGGGAGCTGTTTTTT.

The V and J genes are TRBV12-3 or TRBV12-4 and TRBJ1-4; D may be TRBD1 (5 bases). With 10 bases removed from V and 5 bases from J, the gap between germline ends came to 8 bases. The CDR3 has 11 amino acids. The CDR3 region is CATRQNEKLFF. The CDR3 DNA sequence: TGTGCCACTCGACAGAATGAAAAACTGTTTTTT.

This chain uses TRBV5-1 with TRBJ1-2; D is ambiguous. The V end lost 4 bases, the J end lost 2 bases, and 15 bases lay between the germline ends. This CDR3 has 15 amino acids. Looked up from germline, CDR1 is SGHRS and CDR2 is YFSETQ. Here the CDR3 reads CASSPTVGGNYGYTF. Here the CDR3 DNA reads TGCGCCAGCAGCCCCACAGTAGGAGGGAACTATGGCTACACCTTC. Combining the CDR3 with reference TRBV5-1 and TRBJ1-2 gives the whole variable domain KAGVTQTPRYLIKTRGQQVTLSCSPISGHRSVSWYQQTPGQGLQFLFEYFSETQRNKGNFPGRFSGRQFSNSRSEMNVSTLELGDSALYLCASSPTVGGNYGYTFGSGTRLTVV.

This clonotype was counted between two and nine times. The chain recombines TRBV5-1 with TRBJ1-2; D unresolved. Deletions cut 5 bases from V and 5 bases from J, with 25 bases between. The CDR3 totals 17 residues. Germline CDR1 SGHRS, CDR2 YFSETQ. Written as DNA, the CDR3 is TGCGCCAGCAGGGACCGGGCGAGGTTAGGAATCCCATATGGCTACACCTTC. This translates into CASRDRARLGIPYGYTF.

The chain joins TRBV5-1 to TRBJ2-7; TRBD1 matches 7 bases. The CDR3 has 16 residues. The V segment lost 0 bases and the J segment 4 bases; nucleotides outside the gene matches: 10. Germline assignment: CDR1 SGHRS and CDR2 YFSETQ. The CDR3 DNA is TGCGCCAGCAGCTTGGGTCCGGGACAGACGTCTTACGAGCAGTACTTC. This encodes CASSLGPGQTSYEQYF. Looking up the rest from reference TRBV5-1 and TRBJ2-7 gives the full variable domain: KAGVTQTPRYLIKTRGQQVTLSCSPISGHRSVSWYQQTPGQGLQFLFEYFSETQRNKGNFPGRFSGRQFSNSRSEMNVSTLELGDSALYLCASSLGPGQTSYEQYFGPGTRLTVT.

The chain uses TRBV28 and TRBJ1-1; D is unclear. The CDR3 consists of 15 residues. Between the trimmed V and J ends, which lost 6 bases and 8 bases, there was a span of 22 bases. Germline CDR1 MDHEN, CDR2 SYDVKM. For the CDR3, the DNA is TGTGCCAGCAGCCCCCGGACCTATCCGATCCAAGAAGCTTTCTTT. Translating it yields CASSPRTYPIQEAFF.

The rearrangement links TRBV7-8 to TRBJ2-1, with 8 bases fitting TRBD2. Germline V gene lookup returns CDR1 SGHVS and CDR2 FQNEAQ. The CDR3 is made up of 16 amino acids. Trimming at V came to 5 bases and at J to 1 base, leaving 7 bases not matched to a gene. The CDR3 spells CASSKTLADSYNEQFF. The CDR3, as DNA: TGTGCCAGCAGCAAAACACTAGCGGATTCCTACAATGAGCAGTTCTTC.

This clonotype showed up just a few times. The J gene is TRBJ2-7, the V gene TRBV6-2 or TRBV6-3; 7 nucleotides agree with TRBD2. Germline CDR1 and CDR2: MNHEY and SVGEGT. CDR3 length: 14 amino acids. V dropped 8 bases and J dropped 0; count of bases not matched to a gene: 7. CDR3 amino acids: CASHRDYNSYEQYF. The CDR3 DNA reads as TGTGCCAGCCACCGGGACTACAACTCCTACGAGCAGTACTTC.

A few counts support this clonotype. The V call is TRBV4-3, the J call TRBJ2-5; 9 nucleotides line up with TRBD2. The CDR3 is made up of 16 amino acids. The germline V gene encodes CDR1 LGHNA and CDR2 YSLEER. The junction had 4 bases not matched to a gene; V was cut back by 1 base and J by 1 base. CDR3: CASSQGFSGGQETQYF. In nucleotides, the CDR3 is TGCGCCAGCAGCCAAGGGTTTAGCGGGGGCCAAGAGACCCAGTACTTC.

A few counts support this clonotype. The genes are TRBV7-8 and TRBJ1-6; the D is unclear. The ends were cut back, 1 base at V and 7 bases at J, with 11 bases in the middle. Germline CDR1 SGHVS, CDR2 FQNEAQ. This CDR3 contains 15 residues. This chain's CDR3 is CASSLGLRKNSPLHF. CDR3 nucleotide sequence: TGTGCCAGCAGCTTAGGTCTCAGAAAGAATTCACCCCTCCACTTT.

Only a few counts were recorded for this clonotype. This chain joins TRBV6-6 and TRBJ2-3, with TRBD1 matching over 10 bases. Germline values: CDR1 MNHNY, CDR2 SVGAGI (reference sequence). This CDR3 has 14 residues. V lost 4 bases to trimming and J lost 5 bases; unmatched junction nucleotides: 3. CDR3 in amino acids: CASSSDRGQDTQYF. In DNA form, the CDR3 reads TGTGCCAGCAGTTCAGACAGGGGGCAAGATACGCAGTATTTT.

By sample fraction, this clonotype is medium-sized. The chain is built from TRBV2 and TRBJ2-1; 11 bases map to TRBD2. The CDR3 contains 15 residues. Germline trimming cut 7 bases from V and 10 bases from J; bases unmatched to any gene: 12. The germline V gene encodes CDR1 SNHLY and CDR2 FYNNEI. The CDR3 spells CASTSTTSGAGEQFF. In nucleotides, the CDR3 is TGTGCCAGCACATCTACGACTAGCGGGGCGGGCGAGCAGTTCTTC.

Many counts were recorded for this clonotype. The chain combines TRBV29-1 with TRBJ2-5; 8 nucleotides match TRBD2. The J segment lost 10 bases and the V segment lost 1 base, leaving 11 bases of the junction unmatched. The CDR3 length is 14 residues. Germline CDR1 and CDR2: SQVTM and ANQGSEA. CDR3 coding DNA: TGCAGCGTTGAAGCGTTGTCTAGCGGGCTGGGCCAGTACTTC. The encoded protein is CSVEALSSGLGQYF.

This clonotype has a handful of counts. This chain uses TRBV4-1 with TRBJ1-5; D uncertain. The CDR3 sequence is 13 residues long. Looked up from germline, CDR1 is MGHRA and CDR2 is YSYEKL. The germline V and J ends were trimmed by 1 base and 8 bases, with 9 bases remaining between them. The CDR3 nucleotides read TGCGCCAGCAGCCAAGCGGTCGTAGAGCCCCAGCATTTT. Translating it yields CASSQAVVEPQHF.

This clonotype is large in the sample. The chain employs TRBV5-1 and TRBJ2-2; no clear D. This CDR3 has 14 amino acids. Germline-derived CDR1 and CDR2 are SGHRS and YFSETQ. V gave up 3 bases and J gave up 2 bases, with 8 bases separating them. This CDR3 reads CASSSPTNTGELFF. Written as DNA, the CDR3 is TGCGCCAGCAGCTCCCCCACAAACACCGGGGAGCTGTTTTTT.

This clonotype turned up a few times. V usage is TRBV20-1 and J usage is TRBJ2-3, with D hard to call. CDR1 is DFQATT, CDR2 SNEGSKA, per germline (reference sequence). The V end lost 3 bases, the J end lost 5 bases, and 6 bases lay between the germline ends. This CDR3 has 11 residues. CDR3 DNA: TGCAGTGCTAGGCACCAAGATACGCAGTATTTT. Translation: CSARHQDTQYF.

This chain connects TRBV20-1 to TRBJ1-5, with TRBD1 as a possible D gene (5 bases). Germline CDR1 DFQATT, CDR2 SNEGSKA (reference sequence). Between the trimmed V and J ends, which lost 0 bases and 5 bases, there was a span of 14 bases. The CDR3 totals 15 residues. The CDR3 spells CSARDQRGPYQPQHF. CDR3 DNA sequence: TGCAGTGCTAGAGATCAAAGGGGCCCCTATCAGCCCCAGCATTTT.

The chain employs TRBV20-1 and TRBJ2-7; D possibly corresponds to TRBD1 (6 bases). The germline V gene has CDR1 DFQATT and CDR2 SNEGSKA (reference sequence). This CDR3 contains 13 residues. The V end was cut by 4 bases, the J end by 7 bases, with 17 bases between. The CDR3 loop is CSATTGVSREQYF. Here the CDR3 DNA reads TGCAGTGCTACGACAGGTGTCTCACGGGAGCAGTACTTC.

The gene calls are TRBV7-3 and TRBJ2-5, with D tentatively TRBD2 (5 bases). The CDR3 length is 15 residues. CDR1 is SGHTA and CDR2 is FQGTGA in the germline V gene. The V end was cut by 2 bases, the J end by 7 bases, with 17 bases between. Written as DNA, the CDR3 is TGTGCCAGCAGCTTATTTGCCGGGGATATCGTGACCCAGTACTTC. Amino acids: CASSLFAGDIVTQYF.